Given below is one T cell receptor (beta chain) in context. These data come from a study of control samples from healthy donors and cancer patients. Germline V gene lookup returns CDR1 SGHVS and CDR2 FNYEAQ. The CDR3 is made up of 17 amino acids. V dropped 3 bases and J dropped 6; count of bases not matched to a gene: 14. Assay used: immunoSEQ multiplex PCR; TCRdb lists only in-frame clones, some missing. The sample records tens of thousands of clones, approximately 93% being singletons. J is TRBJ1-5 and V is TRBV7-6, with 7 positions matching TRBD1. This receptor was obtained from a woman in her 40s with lung cancer. The sequenced material came from PBMCs. The CDR3 spells CASSLGDSPSLGQPQHF. The CDR3 nucleotides read TGTGCCAGCAGCTTGGGGGACAGTCCCTCTCTCGGTCAGCCCCAGCATTTT.